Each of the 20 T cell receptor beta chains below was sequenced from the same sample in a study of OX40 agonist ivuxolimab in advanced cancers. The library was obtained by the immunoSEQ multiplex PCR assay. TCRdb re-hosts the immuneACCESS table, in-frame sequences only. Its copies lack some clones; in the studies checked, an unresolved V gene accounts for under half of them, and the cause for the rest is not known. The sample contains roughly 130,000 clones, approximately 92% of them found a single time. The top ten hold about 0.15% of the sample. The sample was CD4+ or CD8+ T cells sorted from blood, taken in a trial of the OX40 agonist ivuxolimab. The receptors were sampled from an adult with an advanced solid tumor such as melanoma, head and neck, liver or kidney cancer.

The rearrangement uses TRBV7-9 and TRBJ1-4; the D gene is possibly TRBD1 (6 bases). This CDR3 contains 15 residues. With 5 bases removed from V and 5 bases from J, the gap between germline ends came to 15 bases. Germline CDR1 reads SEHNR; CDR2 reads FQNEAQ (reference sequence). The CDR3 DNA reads TGTGCCAGCAGCCGCCCCACGGGGGGCAATGAAAAACTGTTTTTT. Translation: CASSRPTGGNEKLFF.

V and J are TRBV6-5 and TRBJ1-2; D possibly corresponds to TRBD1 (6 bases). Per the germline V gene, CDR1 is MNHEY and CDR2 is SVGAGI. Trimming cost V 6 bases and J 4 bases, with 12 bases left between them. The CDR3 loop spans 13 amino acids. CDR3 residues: CASSRGQFYGYTF. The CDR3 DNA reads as TGTGCCAGCAGCCGCGGACAGTTCTATGGCTACACCTTC.

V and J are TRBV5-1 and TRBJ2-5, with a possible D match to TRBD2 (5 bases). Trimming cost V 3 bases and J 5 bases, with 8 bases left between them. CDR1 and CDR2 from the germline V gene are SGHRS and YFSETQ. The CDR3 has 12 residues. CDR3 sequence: CASSSERETQYF. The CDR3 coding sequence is TGCGCCAGCAGCTCCGAGCGGGAGACCCAGTACTTC.

Written as DNA, the CDR3 is TGTGCCAGCAGTTACTCGCCCCCTACGACAGATACGCAGTATTTT. It is translated as CASSYSPPTTDTQYF. The gene calls are TRBV6-5 and TRBJ2-3; D unclear. The CDR3 runs to 15 residues. V was shortened by 0 bases and J by 3 bases, with 10 bases between the two germline ends. Germline assignment: CDR1 MNHEY and CDR2 SVGAGI.

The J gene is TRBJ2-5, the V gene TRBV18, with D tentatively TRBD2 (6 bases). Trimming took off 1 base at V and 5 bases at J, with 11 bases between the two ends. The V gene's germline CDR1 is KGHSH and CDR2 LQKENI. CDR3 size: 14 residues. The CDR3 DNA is TGTGCCAGCTCACCACAACCGGGAGTGGAGACCCAGTACTTC. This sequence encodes CASSPQPGVETQYF.

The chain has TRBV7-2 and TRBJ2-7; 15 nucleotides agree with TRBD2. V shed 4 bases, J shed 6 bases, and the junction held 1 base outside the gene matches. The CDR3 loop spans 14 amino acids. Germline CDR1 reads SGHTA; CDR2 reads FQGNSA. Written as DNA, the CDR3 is TGTGCCAGCAGCTCGGGACTAGCGGGAGGCGAGCAGTACTTC. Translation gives CASSSGLAGGEQYF.

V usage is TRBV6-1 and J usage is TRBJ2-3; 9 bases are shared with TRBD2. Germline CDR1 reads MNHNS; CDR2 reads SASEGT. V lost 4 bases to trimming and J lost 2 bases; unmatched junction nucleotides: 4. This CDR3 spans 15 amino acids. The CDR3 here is CASSATSGPTDTQYF. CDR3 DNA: TGTGCCAGCAGTGCGACTAGCGGACCCACAGATACGCAGTATTTT.

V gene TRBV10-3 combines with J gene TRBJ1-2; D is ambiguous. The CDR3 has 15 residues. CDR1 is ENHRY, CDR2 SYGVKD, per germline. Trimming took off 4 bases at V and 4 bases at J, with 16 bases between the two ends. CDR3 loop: CAISGPSGGSYGYTF. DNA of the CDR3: TGTGCCATCAGTGGCCCTTCAGGAGGCAGCTATGGCTACACCTTC.

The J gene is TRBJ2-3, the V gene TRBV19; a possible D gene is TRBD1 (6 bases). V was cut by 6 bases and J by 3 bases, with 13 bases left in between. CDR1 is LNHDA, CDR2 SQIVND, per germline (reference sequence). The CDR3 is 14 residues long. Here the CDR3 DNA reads TGTGCCAGTAGCCAGCAGGGGTGGACAGATACGCAGTATTTT. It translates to CASSQQGWTDTQYF.

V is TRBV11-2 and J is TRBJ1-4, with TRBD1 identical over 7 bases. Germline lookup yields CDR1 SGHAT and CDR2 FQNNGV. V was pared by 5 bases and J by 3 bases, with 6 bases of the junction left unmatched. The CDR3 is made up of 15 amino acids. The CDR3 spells CASSPTGDSNEKLFF. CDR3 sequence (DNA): TGTGCCAGCAGCCCTACAGGGGATTCTAATGAAAAACTGTTTTTT.

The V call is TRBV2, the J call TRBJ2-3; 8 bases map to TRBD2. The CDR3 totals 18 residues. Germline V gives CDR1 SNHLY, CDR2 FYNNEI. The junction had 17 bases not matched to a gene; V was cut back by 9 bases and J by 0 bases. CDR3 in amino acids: CARKDVGGGPVSTDTQYF. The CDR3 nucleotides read TGTGCCAGAAAGGACGTCGGCGGGGGGCCGGTGAGCACAGATACGCAGTATTTT.

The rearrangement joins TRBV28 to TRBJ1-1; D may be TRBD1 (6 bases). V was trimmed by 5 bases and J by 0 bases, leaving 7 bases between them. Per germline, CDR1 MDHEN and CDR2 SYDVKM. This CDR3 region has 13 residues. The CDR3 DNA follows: TGTGCCAGCAGTGGACAGTTGAACACTGAAGCTTTCTTT. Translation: CASSGQLNTEAFF. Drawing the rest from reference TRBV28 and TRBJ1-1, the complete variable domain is DVKVTQSSRYLVKRTGEKVFLECVQDMDHENMFWYRQDPGLGLRLIYFSYDVKMKEKGDIPEGYSVSREKKERFSLILESASTNQTSMYLCASSGQLNTEAFFGQGTRLTVV.

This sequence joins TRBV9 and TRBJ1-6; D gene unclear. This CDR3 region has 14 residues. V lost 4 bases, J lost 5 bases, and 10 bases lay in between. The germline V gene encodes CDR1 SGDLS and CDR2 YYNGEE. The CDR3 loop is CASSSAGHNSPLHF. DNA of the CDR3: TGTGCCAGCAGCTCCGCGGGCCATAATTCACCCCTCCACTTT.

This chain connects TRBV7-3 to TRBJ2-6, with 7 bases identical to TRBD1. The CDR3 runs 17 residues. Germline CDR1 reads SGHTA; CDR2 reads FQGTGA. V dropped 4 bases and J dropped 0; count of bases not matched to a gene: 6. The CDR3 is CASSSRGQNSGANVLTF. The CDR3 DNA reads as TGTGCCAGCAGCTCAAGGGGACAGAACTCTGGGGCCAACGTCCTGACTTTC.

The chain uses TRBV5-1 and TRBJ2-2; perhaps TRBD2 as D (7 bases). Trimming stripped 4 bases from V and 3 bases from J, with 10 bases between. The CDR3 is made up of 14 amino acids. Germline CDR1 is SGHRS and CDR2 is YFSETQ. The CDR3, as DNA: TGCGCCAGCAGCGGGGGGGCCTACACCGGGGAGCTGTTTTTT. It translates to CASSGGAYTGELFF.

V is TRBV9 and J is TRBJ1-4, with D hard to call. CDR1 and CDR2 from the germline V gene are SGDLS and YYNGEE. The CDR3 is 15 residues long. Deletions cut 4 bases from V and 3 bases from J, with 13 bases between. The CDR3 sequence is CASSPQDPSNEKLFF. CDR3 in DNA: TGTGCCAGCAGCCCCCAGGACCCCTCTAATGAAAAACTGTTTTTT. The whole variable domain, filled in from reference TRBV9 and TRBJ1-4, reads DSGVTQTPKHLITATGQRVTLRCSPRSGDLSVYWYQQSLDQGLQFLIQYYNGEERAKGNILERFSAQQFPDLHSELNLSSLELGDSALYFCASSPQDPSNEKLFFGSGTQLSVL.

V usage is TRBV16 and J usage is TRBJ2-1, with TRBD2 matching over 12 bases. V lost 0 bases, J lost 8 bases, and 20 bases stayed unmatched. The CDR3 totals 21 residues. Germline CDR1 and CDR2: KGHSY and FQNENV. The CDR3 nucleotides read TGTGCCAGCAGCCAATCCCCCGGGACTAGCGGGTTGCTGATCCCGAGGGATGAGCAGTTCTTC. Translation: CASSQSPGTSGLLIPRDEQFF.

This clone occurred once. CDR3 in amino acids: CSVKRAQGGSAMNTEAFF. The DNA of the CDR3 is TGCAGCGTTAAAAGGGCACAGGGAGGGTCGGCCATGAACACTGAAGCTTTCTTT. The chain employs TRBV29-1 and TRBJ1-1; the D gene is possibly TRBD1 (6 bases). Germline CDR1 SQVTM, CDR2 ANQGSEA. The CDR3 extends over 18 amino acids. V dropped 5 bases and J dropped 0 bases, with 25 bases sitting between them.

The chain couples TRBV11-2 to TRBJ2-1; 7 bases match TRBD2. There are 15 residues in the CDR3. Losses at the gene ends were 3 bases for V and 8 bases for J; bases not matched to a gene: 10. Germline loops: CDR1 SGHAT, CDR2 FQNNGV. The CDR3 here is CASSFLLAKWDEQFF. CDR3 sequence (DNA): TGTGCCAGCAGCTTCCTACTAGCGAAGTGGGATGAGCAGTTCTTC.

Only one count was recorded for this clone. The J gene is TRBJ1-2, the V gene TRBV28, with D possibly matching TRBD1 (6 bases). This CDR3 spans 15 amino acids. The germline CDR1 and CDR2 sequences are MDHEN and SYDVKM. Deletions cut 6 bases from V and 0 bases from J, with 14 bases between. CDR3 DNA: TGTGCCAGCAGCCTCCGGACAGCTACTAACTATGGCTACACCTTC. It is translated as CASSLRTATNYGYTF.